The present TCR beta chain was sequenced within a study of T cells after yellow fever vaccination. The study's findings and limits: Though it reached lower strength, the secondary response hit its peak faster, day 5 versus 15.

With respect to this clonotype: Its antigen is currently unknown.

TCRdb reprocessed the 5' RACE reads via MiXCR and lists one record per CDR3 protein. Among a few hundred thousand distinct CDR3 sequences listed, about 4.5% were seen once. The TCR sequence derives from a man aged 18 to 29 who received the YFV17D yellow fever vaccine. The input for sequencing was PBMCs, taken 15 days after the yellow fever booster vaccination.

The CDR3 loop reads CSSGSNEQFF. In DNA form, the CDR3 reads TGCAGCTCGGGGTCCAATGAGCAGTTCTTC. The chain has TRBV29-1 and TRBJ2-1; TRBD2 might be the D (5 bases). The CDR3 extends over 10 amino acids. In germline, CDR1 is SQVTM, CDR2 ANQGSEA. V was shortened by 8 bases and J by 6 bases, with 8 bases between the two germline ends.